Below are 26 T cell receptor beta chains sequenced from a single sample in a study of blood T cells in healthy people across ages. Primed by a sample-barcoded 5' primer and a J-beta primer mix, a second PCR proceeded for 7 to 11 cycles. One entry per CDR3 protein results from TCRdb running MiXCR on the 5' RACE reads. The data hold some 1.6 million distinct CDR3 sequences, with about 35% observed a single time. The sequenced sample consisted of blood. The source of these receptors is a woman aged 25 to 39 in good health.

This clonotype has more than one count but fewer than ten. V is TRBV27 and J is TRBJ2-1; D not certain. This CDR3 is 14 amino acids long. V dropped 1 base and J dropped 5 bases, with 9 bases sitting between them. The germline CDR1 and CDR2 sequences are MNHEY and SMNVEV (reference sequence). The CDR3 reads CASSLLLGHNEQFF. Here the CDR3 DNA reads TGTGCCAGCAGTTTATTGTTGGGTCACAATGAGCAGTTCTTC.

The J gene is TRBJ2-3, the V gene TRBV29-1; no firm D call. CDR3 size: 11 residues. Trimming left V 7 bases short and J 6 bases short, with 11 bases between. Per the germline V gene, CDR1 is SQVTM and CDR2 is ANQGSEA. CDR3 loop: CSAEPADTQYF. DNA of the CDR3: TGCAGCGCGGAGCCGGCGGATACGCAGTATTTT.

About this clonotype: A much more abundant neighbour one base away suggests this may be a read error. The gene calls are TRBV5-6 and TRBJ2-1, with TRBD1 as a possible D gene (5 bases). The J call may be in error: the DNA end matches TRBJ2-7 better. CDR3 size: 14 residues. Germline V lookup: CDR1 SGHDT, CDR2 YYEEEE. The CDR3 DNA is TGTGCCAGCAGCTTGTTGACAGATTACAATGAGCAGTACTTC. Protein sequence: CASSLLTDYNEQYF.

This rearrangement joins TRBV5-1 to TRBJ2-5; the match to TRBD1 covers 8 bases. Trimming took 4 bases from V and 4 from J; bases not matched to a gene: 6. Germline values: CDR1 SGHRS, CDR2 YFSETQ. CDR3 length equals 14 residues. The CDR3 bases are TGCGCCAGCAGCCCGGGACAGGCAGTAGAGACCCAGTACTTC. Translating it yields CASSPGQAVETQYF.

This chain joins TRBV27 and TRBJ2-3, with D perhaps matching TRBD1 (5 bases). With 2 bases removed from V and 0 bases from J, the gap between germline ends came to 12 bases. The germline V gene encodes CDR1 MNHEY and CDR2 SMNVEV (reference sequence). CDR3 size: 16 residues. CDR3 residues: CASSLMGRVSTDTQYF. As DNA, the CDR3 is TGTGCCAGCAGTTTAATGGGCAGGGTGAGCACAGATACGCAGTATTTT.

The CDR3 DNA reads as TGTGCCAGCAGCCAAGACCTCTCTGGACCGCTATCCATTCAGTACTTC. It codes for CASSQDLSGPLSIQYF. This chain uses TRBV3-1 with TRBJ2-4; D unclear. The CDR3 is 16 amino acids. V shed 0 bases and J shed 9 bases, with 18 bases lying between them. Germline lookup yields CDR1 LGHDT and CDR2 YNNKEL (reference sequence). The entire variable domain, with the rest obtained from reference TRBV3-1 and TRBJ2-4, is as follows: DTAVSQTPKYLVTQMGNDKSIKCEQNLGHDTMYWYKQDSKKFLKIMFSYNNKELIINETVPNRFSPKSPDKAHLNLHINSLELGDSAVYFCASSQDLSGPLSIQYFGAGTRLSVL.

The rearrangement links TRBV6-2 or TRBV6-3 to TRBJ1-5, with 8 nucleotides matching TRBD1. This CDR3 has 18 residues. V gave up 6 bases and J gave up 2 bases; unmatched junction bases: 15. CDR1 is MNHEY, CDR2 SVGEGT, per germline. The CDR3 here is CASRPQDRGGKGNQPQHF. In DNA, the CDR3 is TGTGCCAGCAGGCCCCAAGACAGGGGAGGGAAAGGCAATCAGCCCCAGCATTTT.

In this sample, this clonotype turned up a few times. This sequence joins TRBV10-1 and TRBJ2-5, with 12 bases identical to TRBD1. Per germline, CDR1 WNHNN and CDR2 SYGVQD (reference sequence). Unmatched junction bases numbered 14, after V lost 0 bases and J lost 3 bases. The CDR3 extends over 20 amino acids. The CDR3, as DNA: TGCGCCAGCAGTGAGTCGACTGGGACAGGGGGCCTTACTCTAAAAGAGACCCAGTACTTC. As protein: CASSESTGTGGLTLKETQYF.

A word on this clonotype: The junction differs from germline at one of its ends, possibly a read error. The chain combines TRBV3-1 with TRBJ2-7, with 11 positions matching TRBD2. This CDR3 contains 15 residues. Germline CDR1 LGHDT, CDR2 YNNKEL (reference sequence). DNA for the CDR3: TGTGTCAGCAGCCCGGGGACTAGCGGAAATAACGAGCAGTACTTC. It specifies CVSSPGTSGNNEQYF.

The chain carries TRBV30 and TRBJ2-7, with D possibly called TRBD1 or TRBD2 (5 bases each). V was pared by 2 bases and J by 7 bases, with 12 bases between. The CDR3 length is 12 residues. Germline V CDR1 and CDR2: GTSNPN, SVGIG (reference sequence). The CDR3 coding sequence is TGTGCCTGGAGTTTATTGGGACGGGAGCAGTACTTC. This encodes CAWSLLGREQYF.

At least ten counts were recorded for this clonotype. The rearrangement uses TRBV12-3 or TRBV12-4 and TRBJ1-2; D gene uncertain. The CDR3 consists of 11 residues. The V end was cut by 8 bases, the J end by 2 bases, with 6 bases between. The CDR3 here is CASARNYGYTF. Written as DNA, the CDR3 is TGTGCCAGCGCGCGGAACTATGGCTACACCTTC.

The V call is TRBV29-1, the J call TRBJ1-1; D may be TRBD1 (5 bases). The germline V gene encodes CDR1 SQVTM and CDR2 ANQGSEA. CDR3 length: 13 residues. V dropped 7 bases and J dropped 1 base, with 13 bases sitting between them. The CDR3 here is CSAQTGRNTEAFF. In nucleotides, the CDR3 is TGCAGCGCCCAAACGGGGCGGAACACTGAAGCTTTCTTT.

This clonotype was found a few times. CDR3: CASGTSGGDWTYEQYF. For the CDR3, the DNA is TGTGCCAGCGGGACTAGCGGGGGGGATTGGACCTACGAGCAGTACTTC. The V call is TRBV6-6, the J call TRBJ2-7, with TRBD2 matching over 16 bases. The CDR3 has 16 amino acids. With 8 bases clipped from V and 2 bases from J, the junction kept 6 bases outside the gene matches. CDR1 and CDR2 from the germline V gene are MNHNY and SVGAGI (reference sequence).

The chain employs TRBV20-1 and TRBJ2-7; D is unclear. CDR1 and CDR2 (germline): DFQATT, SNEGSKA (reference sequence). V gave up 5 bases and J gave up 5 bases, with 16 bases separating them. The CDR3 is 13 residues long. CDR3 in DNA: TGCAGTGCTCCGGGTGACTCACCTCACGAGCAGTACTTC. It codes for CSAPGDSPHEQYF.

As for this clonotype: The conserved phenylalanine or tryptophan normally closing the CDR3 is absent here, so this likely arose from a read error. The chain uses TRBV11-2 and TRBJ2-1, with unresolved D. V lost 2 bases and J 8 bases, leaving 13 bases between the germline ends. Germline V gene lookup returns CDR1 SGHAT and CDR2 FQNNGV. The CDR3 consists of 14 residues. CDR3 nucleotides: TGTGCCAGCAGCTTACTGGACGTATCGGATGAGCAGTTCTTA. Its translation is CASSLLDVSDEQFL.

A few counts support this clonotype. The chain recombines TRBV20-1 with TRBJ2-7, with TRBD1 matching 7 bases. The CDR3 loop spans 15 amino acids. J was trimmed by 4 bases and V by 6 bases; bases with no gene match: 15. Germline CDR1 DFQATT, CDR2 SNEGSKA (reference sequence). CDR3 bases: TGCAGTGCGCTACGCCGGGACAGCGAATGGTACGAGCAGTACTTC. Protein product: CSALRRDSEWYEQYF.

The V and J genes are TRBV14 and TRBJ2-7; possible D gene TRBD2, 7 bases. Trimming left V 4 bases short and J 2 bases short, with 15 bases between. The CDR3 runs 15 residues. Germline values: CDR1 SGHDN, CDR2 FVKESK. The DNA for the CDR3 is TGTGCCAGCAGCCGCGAGGGGGGGTGGGCCTACGAGCAGTACTTC. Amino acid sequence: CASSREGGWAYEQYF.

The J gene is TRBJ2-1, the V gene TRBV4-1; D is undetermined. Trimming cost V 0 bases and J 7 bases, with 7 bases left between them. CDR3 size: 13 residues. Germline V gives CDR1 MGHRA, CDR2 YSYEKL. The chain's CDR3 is CASSQEGWNEQFF. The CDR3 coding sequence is TGCGCCAGCAGCCAAGAAGGGTGGAATGAGCAGTTCTTC.

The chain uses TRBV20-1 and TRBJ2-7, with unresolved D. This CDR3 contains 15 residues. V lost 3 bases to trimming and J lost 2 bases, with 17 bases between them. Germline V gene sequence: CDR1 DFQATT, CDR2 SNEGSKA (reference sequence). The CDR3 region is CSASHARRSPYEQYF. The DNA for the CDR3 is TGCAGTGCTAGTCACGCTCGTCGGAGCCCCTACGAGCAGTACTTC.

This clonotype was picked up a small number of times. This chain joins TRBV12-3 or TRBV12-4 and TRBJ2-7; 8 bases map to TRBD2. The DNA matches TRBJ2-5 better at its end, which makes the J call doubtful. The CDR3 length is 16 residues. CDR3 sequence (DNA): TGTGCCAGCAGTCCCGGGATCGGGGGGGGAGGAGAGACCCAGTACTTC. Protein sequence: CASSPGIGGGGETQYF.

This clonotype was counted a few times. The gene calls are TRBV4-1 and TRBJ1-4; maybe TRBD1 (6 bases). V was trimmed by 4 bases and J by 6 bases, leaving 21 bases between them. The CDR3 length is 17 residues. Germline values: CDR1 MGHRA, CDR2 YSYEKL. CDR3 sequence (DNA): TGCGCCAGCAGCCGTATTGGGGGACGACAGGAGGATGAAAAACTGTTTTTT. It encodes CASSRIGGRQEDEKLFF.

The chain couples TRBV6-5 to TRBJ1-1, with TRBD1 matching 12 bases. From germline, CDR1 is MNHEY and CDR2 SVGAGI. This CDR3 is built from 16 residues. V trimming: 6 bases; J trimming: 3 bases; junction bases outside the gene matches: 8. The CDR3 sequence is CASRDRDRGRDTEAFF. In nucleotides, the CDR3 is TGTGCCAGCAGGGACCGGGACAGGGGGCGGGACACTGAAGCTTTCTTT.

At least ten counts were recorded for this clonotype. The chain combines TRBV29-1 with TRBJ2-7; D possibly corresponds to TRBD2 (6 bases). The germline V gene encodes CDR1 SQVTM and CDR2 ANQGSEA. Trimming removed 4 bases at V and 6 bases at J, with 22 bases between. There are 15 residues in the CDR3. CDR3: CSVAVSTGGDGEQYF. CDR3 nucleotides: TGCAGCGTTGCGGTATCTACAGGAGGGGACGGCGAGCAGTACTTC.

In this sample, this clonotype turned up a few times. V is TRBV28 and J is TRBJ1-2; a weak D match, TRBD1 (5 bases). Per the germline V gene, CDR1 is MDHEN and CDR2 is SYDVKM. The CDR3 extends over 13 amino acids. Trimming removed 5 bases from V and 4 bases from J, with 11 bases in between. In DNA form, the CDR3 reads TGTGCCAGCAGTCACAGGAATACCTATGGCTACACCTTC. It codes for CASSHRNTYGYTF.

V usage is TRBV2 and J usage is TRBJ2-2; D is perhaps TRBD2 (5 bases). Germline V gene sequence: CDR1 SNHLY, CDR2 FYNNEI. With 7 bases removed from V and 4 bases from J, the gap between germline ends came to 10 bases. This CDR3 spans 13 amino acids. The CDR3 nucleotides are TGTGCCAGCACCCGGGATCTCACCGGGGAGCTGTTTTTT. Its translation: CASTRDLTGELFF. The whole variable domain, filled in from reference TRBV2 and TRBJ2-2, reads EPEVTQTPSHQVTQMGQEVILRCVPISNHLYFYWYRQILGQKVEFLVSFYNNEISEKSEIFDDQFSVERPDGSNFTLKIRSTKLEDSAMYFCASTRDLTGELFFGEGSRLTVL.

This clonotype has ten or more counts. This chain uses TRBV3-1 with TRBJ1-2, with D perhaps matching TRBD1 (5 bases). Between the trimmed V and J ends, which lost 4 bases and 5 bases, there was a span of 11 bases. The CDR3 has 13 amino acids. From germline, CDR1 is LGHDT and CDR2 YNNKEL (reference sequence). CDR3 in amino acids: CASSLSGIYGYTF. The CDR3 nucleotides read TGTGCCAGCAGCCTTTCAGGGATATATGGCTACACCTTC.